The 30 T cell receptor beta chains reported below all come from one sample, sequenced in a study of sequential checkpoint blockade in melanoma (dated by TCRdb to between 2017 and 2020). The sample's treatment or condition, from its label and the paper: randomized to nivolumab then ipilimumab (arm A) or the reverse (arm B). Library preparation employed the immunoSEQ multiplex PCR assay. The source is immuneACCESS, and TCRdb retained only in-frame sequences with V and J called. Part of the clones is not carried over; for the studies checked, unresolved V genes explain less than half of this, and the remainder is unexplained. Within this sample are 9,000 to 9,500 clones, with roughly a quarter of them counted one time only. The biggest ten clones account for more than 20% of the sample. Source: tumor tissue (inferred from file names), taken from a patient given nivolumab and ipilimumab in sequence. All receptors come from a human donor with melanoma.

There are a few counts of this clone. The V and J genes are TRBV10-1 and TRBJ1-1; D gene uncertain. Between the trimmed V and J ends, which lost 6 bases and 4 bases, there was a span of 12 bases. Germline V gives CDR1 WNHNN, CDR2 SYGVQD (reference sequence). The CDR3 covers 13 residues. The CDR3 spells CASSRGESTEAFF. The CDR3 coding sequence is TGCGCCAGCAGCCGGGGAGAGAGCACTGAAGCTTTCTTT.

This rearrangement joins TRBV18 to TRBJ1-2, with D unresolved. The V end was cut by 4 bases, the J end by 5 bases, with 8 bases between. Looked up from germline, CDR1 is KGHSH and CDR2 is LQKENI. The CDR3 has 12 amino acids. In nucleotides, the CDR3 is TGTGCCAGCTCACAACGTTCGTATGGCTACACCTTC. Amino acids: CASSQRSYGYTF. The whole variable domain, filled in from reference TRBV18 and TRBJ1-2, reads NAGVMQNPRHLVRRRGQEARLRCSPMKGHSHVYWYRQLPEEGLKFMVYLQKENIIDESGMPKERFSAEFPKEGPSILRIQQVVRGDSAAYFCASSQRSYGYTFGSGTRLTVV.

This clone was seen a few times. The genes are TRBV6-8 and TRBJ2-6; no clear D gene. In germline, CDR1 is MNHGY, CDR2 SAAAGT. There are 12 residues in the CDR3. V was shortened by 11 bases and J by 0 bases, with 5 bases between the two germline ends. CDR3 region: CAGRSGANVLTF. Here the CDR3 DNA reads TGTGCCGGTCGCTCTGGGGCCAACGTCCTGACTTTC.

This clone was detected a few times. V gene TRBV11-3 combines with J gene TRBJ2-1, with a possible D match to TRBD1 (5 bases). V lost 5 bases and J 5 bases, leaving 13 bases between the germline ends. The CDR3 consists of 14 residues. CDR1 and CDR2 from the germline V gene are SGHNT and YENEEA. DNA of the CDR3: TGTGCCAGCAGCCAGGGATGGCGAGACAATGAGCAGTTCTTC. Protein sequence: CASSQGWRDNEQFF. The full variable domain, completed using reference TRBV11-3 and TRBJ2-1, is EAGVVQSPRYKIIEKKQPVAFWCNPISGHNTLYWYLQNLGQGPELLIRYENEEAVDDSQLPKDRFSAERLKGVDSTLKIQPAELGDSAVYLCASSQGWRDNEQFFGPGTRLTVL.

The table lists this clone with a few counts. This chain links TRBV27 with TRBJ2-5, with D unclear. Deletions cut 5 bases from V and 7 bases from J, with 17 bases between. CDR3 length equals 14 residues. Germline loops: CDR1 MNHEY, CDR2 SMNVEV (reference sequence). The CDR3 DNA reads as TGTGCCAGCAGTCAAAGGCCCCAACTGGGGACCCAGTACTTC. This codes for CASSQRPQLGTQYF.

The chain uses TRBV5-1 and TRBJ2-7; D not resolved. CDR1 and CDR2 from the germline V gene are SGHRS and YFSETQ. V gave up 0 bases and J gave up 1 base, with 11 bases separating them. The length of the CDR3 is 15 residues. The CDR3 is CASSLGSYYSYEQYF. The CDR3 DNA reads as TGCGCCAGCAGCTTGGGCTCCTATTATTCCTACGAGCAGTACTTC.

V usage is TRBV19 and J usage is TRBJ1-1, with D uncertain. The germline V gene encodes CDR1 LNHDA and CDR2 SQIVND (reference sequence). The CDR3 runs to 15 residues. V gave up 6 bases and J gave up 0 bases, with 14 bases separating them. Here the CDR3 reads CASSDPGSMNTEAFF. The CDR3 coding sequence is TGTGCCAGTAGCGACCCGGGATCCATGAACACTGAAGCTTTCTTT.

The J gene is TRBJ2-7, the V gene TRBV14, with TRBD1 matching over 10 bases. Germline assignment: CDR1 SGHDN and CDR2 FVKESK. With 1 base clipped from V and 4 bases from J, the junction kept 10 bases outside the gene matches. The CDR3 extends over 17 amino acids. CDR3 residues: CASSQGPRDRGMYEQYV. CDR3 in DNA: TGTGCCAGCAGCCAAGGGCCCCGGGACAGGGGTATGTACGAGCAGTACGTC.

The chain employs TRBV19 and TRBJ1-4, with D maybe TRBD1 (6 bases). The V gene's germline CDR1 is LNHDA and CDR2 SQIVND (reference sequence). Trimming pared 7 bases from V and 5 bases from J, leaving 14 bases between. This CDR3 is 14 amino acids long. In DNA, the CDR3 is TGTGCCAGTACCTTGGACAGCTTGAATGAAAAACTGTTTTTT. It codes for CASTLDSLNEKLFF.

Only a few counts were recorded for this clone. J is TRBJ1-3 and V is TRBV9, with a tentative D call TRBD1 (5 bases). V lost 0 bases to trimming and J lost 0 bases, with 7 bases between them. CDR3 length equals 15 residues. CDR1 SGDLS and CDR2 YYNGEE come from the germline V gene. The CDR3 reads CASSVGGSSGNTIYF. For the CDR3, the DNA is TGTGCCAGCAGCGTAGGGGGGAGCTCTGGAAACACCATATATTTT.

Sample share makes this clone medium-sized. This chain uses TRBV10-2 with TRBJ1-1; D unresolved. Germline CDR1 and CDR2: WSHSY and SAAADI. Trimming pared 5 bases from V and 2 bases from J, leaving 9 bases between. The length of the CDR3 is 13 residues. The CDR3 DNA is TGCGCCAGCAGTTTAGGCGGAAACACTGAAGCTTTCTTT. Translated: CASSLGGNTEAFF.

In this sample, this clone turned up many times. V usage is TRBV11-3 and J usage is TRBJ2-5; D may be TRBD1 or TRBD2 (5 bases each). Germline CDR1 and CDR2: SGHNT and YENEEA. This CDR3 has 14 residues. Trimming cost V 3 bases and J 2 bases, with 10 bases left between them. CDR3 loop: CASSLGVRQETQYF. The CDR3 nucleotides read TGTGCCAGCAGCTTGGGGGTGAGGCAAGAGACCCAGTACTTC.

This rearrangement joins TRBV18 to TRBJ1-2; weak D call: TRBD1 (6 bases). In germline, CDR1 is KGHSH, CDR2 LQKENI. This CDR3 spans 14 amino acids. The ends were cut back, 1 base at V and 8 bases at J, with 14 bases in the middle. DNA of the CDR3: TGTGCCAGCTCACCACTACAGGGCTCGGGCGGCTACACCTTC. Translated, it gives CASSPLQGSGGYTF.

The sample holds a few counts of this clone. This chain joins TRBV11-3 and TRBJ1-1; 8 bases match TRBD1. The ends lost 4 bases at V and 4 bases at J; junction bases unmatched: 11. CDR1 and CDR2 from the germline V gene are SGHNT and YENEEA. The CDR3 totals 16 residues. The CDR3 protein is CASSSTRQGRTTEAFF. The CDR3 nucleotides read TGTGCCAGCAGCTCAACCCGACAGGGGCGCACCACTGAAGCTTTCTTT.

This chain connects TRBV5-1 to TRBJ2-1; D perhaps matches TRBD1 (6 bases). The V end was cut by 7 bases, the J end by 1 base, with 15 bases between. Germline values: CDR1 SGHRS, CDR2 YFSETQ. The CDR3 is 15 residues long. Here the CDR3 reads CASQPLGGSYNEQFF. The CDR3 DNA follows: TGCGCCAGCCAACCTTTAGGGGGTTCCTACAATGAGCAGTTCTTC.

This clone appeared many times. This rearrangement joins TRBV6-8 to TRBJ1-2; 8 nucleotides align to TRBD1. Germline CDR1 reads MNHGY; CDR2 reads SAAAGT. The V and J ends lost 0 bases and 7 bases, in that order; junction bases with no gene match: 7. The CDR3 is made up of 15 amino acids. The CDR3 protein is CASSYSPQGVGGYTF. The CDR3 nucleotides read TGTGCCAGCAGTTACTCCCCACAGGGGGTAGGTGGCTACACCTTC.

This clone was detected only a few times. V and J are TRBV9 and TRBJ2-3, with 12 bases lining up with TRBD2. The CDR3 is made up of 16 amino acids. Looked up from germline, CDR1 is SGDLS and CDR2 is YYNGEE. Trimming removed 2 bases from V and 6 bases from J; junction bases left unmatched: 7. The CDR3 DNA reads TGTGCCAGCAGCGTCGCTAGCGGGGGGGCGAGTGATACGCAGTATTTT. This sequence encodes CASSVASGGASDTQYF.

This clone turned up a few times. The gene calls are TRBV15 and TRBJ2-7; no definite D call. V lost 0 bases and J 1 base, leaving 7 bases between the germline ends. Germline loops: CDR1 LNHNV, CDR2 YYDKDF (reference sequence). This CDR3 is 14 amino acids long. As DNA, the CDR3 is TGTGCCACCAGCAGAGAGCAGCTTTCCTACGAGCAGTACTTC. Translation gives CATSREQLSYEQYF.

In this sample, this clone turned up a few times. This chain links TRBV15 with TRBJ2-7; TRBD1 might be the D (5 bases). The germline V gene has CDR1 LNHNV and CDR2 YYDKDF (reference sequence). The V end lost 0 bases, the J end lost 2 bases, and 11 bases lay between the germline ends. The length of the CDR3 is 15 residues. CDR3 amino acids: CATSRDRDIAYEQYV. In nucleotides, the CDR3 is TGTGCCACCAGCAGAGACAGGGATATCGCCTACGAGCAGTACGTC.

V is TRBV28 and J is TRBJ2-1; D is perhaps TRBD1 (7 bases). V gave up 3 bases and J gave up 2 bases, with 11 bases separating them. Germline V gene sequence: CDR1 MDHEN, CDR2 SYDVKM. The CDR3 contains 15 residues. The CDR3 nucleotides are TGTGCCAGCAGTTTCGGAGGGGGCCCCTACAATGAGCAGTTCTTC. As protein: CASSFGGGPYNEQFF.

By share, this clone ranks as medium-sized. The CDR3: CATSRWNSGSYQPQHF. CDR3 coding DNA: TGTGCCACCAGCAGATGGAATTCAGGGAGCTATCAGCCCCAGCATTTT. The genes are TRBV15 and TRBJ1-5, with TRBD1 as a possible D gene (5 bases). The CDR3 sequence is 16 residues long. The V gene lost 2 bases and the J gene lost 5 bases, with 16 bases spanning the gap. The germline V gene has CDR1 LNHNV and CDR2 YYDKDF (reference sequence).

The chain is built from TRBV12-5 and TRBJ1-2, with no clear D. This CDR3 has 16 residues. V was clipped by 0 bases and J by 2 bases, with 13 bases between them. The germline V gene has CDR1 LGHNT and CDR2 FRNRAP. CDR3 protein: CASGLVPWQDNYGYTF. CDR3 bases: TGTGCTAGTGGTTTGGTACCGTGGCAGGACAACTATGGCTACACCTTC. Based on the CDR3 plus reference TRBV12-5 and TRBJ1-2, the full variable domain is DARVTQTPRHKVTEMGQEVTMRCQPILGHNTVFWYRQTMMQGLELLAYFRNRAPLDDSGMPKDRFSAEMPDATLATLKIQPSEPRDSAVYFCASGLVPWQDNYGYTFGSGTRLTVV.

In this sample, this clone turned up once. V and J are TRBV5-1 and TRBJ2-5; a weak D match, TRBD2 (7 bases). The CDR3 spans 15 residues. V was clipped by 4 bases and J by 2 bases, with 15 bases between them. CDR1 is SGHRS and CDR2 is YFSETQ in the germline V gene. The CDR3 coding sequence is TGCGCCAGCAGCCGGCGGGCGGGGGCTCAAGAGACCCAGTACTTC. Amino acid sequence: CASSRRAGAQETQYF.

At least ten counts were recorded for this clone. This chain connects TRBV11-3 to TRBJ2-2, with 7 bases identical to TRBD1. The V gene end was trimmed by 2 bases and the J gene end by 5 bases; junction bases not matched to a gene: 5. The CDR3 consists of 15 residues. The germline gives CDR1 SGHNT, CDR2 YENEEA. CDR3 nucleotides: TGTGCCAGCAGCTTATTTGGGACAGTTACCGGGGAGCTGTTTTTT. Residues: CASSLFGTVTGELFF. The full variable domain, its missing parts supplied by reference TRBV11-3 and TRBJ2-2, is EAGVVQSPRYKIIEKKQPVAFWCNPISGHNTLYWYLQNLGQGPELLIRYENEEAVDDSQLPKDRFSAERLKGVDSTLKIQPAELGDSAVYLCASSLFGTVTGELFFGEGSRLTVL.

The gene calls are TRBV5-1 and TRBJ2-1; possibly TRBD2 for D (7 bases). Germline-derived CDR1 and CDR2 are SGHRS and YFSETQ. The CDR3 is 14 residues long. Trimming left V 5 bases short and J 5 bases short, with 14 bases between. Written as DNA, the CDR3 is TGCGCCAGCAGAATACAGGGAGGGGACAATGAGCAGTTCTTC. It encodes CASRIQGGDNEQFF.

The CDR3 sequence: CASSYSGGGYNEQFF. The CDR3, as DNA: TGTGCCAGCAGTTACTCAGGCGGGGGATACAATGAGCAGTTCTTC. The chain combines TRBV6-8 with TRBJ2-1; 7 bases align to TRBD2. There are 15 residues in the CDR3. Per the germline V gene, CDR1 is MNHGY and CDR2 is SAAAGT. Trimming took 0 bases from V and 4 from J; bases not matched to a gene: 3.

This clone has only a few counts. This chain links TRBV18 with TRBJ1-6, with no clear D. This CDR3 comprises 13 residues. CDR1 and CDR2 from the germline V gene are KGHSH and LQKENI. Trimming took 1 base from V and 8 from J, leaving 6 bases between them. This chain's CDR3 is CASSPQRDSPLHF. CDR3 nucleotide sequence: TGTGCCAGCTCACCACAACGGGATTCACCCCTCCACTTT.

About this clone itself: This same CDR3 is encoded by further DNA sequences in the sample. The chain joins TRBV19 to TRBJ1-5, with D tentatively TRBD1 (6 bases). With 2 bases removed from V and 4 bases from J, the gap between germline ends came to 6 bases. The CDR3 length is 13 residues. Germline V gene sequence: CDR1 LNHDA, CDR2 SQIVND (reference sequence). In nucleotides, the CDR3 is TGTGCCAGTAGTATAAGGGGGAATCAGCCCCAGCATTTT. Its protein product is CASSIRGNQPQHF.

For the CDR3, the DNA is TGTGCCAGCAGCCAAGGGACAGGAGGTCGGACCCTCCACTTT. Its translation: CASSQGTGGRTLHF. The rearrangement links TRBV11-3 to TRBJ1-6, with 8 positions matching TRBD1. V shed 5 bases and J 14 bases; nucleotides not matched to a gene: 11. CDR1 and CDR2 (germline): SGHNT, YENEEA. The CDR3 is 14 residues long.

This chain joins TRBV9 and TRBJ2-5; weak D call: TRBD2 (5 bases). V shed 6 bases and J shed 3 bases, with 12 bases lying between them. In germline, CDR1 is SGDLS, CDR2 YYNGEE. The CDR3 contains 13 residues. CDR3 protein: CASNRTPKETQYF. DNA of the CDR3: TGTGCCAGCAACCGGACTCCTAAAGAGACCCAGTACTTC.